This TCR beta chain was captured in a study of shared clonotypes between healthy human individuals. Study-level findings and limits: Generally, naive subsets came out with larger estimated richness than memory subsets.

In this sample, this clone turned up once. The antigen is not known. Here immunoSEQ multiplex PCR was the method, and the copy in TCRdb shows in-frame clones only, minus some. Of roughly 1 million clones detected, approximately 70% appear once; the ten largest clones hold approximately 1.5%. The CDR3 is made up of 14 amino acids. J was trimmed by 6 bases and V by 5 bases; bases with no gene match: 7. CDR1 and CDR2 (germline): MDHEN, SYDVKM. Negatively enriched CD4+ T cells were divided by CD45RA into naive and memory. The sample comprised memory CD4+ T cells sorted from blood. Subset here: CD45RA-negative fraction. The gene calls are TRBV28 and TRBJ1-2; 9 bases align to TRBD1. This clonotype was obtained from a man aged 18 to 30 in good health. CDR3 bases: TGTGCCAGCAGTCCAGGACAGGGGCTCCATGGCTACACCTTC. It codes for CASSPGQGLHGYTF.